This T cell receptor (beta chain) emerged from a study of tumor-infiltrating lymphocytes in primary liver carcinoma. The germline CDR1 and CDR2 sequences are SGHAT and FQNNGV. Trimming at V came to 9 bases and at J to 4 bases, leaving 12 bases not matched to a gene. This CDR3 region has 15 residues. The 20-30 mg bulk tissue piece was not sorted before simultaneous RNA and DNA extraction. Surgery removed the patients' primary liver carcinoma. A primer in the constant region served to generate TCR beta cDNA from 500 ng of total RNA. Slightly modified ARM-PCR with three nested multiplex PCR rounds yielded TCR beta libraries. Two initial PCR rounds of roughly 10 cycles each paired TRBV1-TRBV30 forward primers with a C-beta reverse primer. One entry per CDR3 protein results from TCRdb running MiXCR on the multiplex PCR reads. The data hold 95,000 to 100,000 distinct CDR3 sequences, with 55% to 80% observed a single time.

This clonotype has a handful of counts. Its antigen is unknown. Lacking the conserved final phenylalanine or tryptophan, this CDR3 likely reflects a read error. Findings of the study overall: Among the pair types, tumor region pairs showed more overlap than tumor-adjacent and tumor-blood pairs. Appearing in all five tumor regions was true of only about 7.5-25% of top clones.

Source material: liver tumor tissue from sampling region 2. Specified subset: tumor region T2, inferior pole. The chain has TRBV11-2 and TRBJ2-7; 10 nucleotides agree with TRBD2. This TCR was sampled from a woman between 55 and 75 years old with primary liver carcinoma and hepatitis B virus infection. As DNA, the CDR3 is TGTGCCAGTAGCCGTGCCGGACTAGCGGTTTACGAGCAGTACTCC. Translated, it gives CASSRAGLAVYEQYS.